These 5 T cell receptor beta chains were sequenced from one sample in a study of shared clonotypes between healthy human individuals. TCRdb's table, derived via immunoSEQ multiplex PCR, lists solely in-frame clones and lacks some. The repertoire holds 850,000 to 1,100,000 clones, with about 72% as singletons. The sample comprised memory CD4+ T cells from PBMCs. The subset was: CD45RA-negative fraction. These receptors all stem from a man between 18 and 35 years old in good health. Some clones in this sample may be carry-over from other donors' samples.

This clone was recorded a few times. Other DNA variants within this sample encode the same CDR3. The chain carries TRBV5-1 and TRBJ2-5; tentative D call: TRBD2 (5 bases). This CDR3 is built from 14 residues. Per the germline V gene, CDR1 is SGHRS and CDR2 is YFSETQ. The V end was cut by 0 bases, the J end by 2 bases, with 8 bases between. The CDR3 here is CASSLGLAQETQYF. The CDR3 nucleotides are TGCGCCAGCAGCTTGGGGCTAGCACAAGAGACCCAGTACTTC. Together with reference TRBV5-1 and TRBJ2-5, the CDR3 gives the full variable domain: KAGVTQTPRYLIKTRGQQVTLSCSPISGHRSVSWYQQTPGQGLQFLFEYFSETQRNKGNFPGRFSGRQFSNSRSEMNVSTLELGDSALYLCASSLGLAQETQYFGPGTRLLVL.

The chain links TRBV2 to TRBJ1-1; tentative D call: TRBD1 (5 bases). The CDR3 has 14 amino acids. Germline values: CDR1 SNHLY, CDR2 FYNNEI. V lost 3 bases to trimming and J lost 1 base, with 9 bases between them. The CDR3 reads CASSEWGSNTEAFF. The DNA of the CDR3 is TGTGCCAGCAGTGAGTGGGGGTCGAACACTGAAGCTTTCTTT.

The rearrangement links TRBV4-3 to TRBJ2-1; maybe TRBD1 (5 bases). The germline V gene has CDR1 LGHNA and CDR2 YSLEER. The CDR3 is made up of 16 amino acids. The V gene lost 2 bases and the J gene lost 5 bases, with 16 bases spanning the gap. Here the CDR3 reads CASSQPRAGLHNEQFF. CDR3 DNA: TGCGCCAGCAGCCAACCAAGGGCAGGGCTCCACAATGAGCAGTTCTTC.

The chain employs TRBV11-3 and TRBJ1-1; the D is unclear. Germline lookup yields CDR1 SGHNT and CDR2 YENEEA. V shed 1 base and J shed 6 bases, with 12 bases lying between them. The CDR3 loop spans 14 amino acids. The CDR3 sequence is CASSLGGELAEAFF. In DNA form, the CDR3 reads TGTGCCAGCAGCTTAGGCGGGGAGTTGGCTGAAGCTTTCTTT.

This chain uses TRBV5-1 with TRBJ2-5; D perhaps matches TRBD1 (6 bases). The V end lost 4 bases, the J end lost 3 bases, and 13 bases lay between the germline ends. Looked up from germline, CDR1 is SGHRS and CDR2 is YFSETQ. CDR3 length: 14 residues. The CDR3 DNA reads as TGCGCCAGCAGCCCAGGACAGCCTGAAGAGACCCAGTACTTC. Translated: CASSPGQPEETQYF.